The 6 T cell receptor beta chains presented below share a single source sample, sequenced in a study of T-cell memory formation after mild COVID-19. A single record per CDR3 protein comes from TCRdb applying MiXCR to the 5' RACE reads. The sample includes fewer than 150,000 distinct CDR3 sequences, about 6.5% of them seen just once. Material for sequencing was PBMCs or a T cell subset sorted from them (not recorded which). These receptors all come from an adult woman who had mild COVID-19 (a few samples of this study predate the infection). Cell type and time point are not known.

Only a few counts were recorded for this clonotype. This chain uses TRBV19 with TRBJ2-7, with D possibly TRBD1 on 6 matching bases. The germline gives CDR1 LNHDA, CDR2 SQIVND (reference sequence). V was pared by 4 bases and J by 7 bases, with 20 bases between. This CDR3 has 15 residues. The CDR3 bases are TGTGCCAGTAGTACTGCCGCCACAGGGTTCGGGGAGCAGTACTTC. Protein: CASSTAATGFGEQYF.

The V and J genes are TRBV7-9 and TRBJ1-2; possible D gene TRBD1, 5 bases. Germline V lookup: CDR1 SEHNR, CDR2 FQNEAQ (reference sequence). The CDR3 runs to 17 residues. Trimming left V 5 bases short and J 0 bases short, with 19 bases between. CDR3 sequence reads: CASSPVTQATANYGYTF. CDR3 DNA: TGTGCCAGCAGCCCAGTGACACAGGCGACAGCTAACTATGGCTACACCTTC.

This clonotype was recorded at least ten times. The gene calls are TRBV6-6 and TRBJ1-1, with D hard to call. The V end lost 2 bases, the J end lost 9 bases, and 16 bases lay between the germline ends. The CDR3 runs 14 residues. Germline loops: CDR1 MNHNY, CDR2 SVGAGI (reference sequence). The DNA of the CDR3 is TGTGCCAGCAGTTACGGTGGATTGGGAGGTCAAGCTTTCTTT. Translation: CASSYGGLGGQAFF.

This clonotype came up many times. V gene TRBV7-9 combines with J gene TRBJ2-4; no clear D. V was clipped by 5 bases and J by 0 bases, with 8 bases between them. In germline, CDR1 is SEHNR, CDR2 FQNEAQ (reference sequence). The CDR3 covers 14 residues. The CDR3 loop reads CASSPGLAKNIQYF. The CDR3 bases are TGTGCCAGCAGCCCTGGCCTAGCCAAAAACATTCAGTACTTC.

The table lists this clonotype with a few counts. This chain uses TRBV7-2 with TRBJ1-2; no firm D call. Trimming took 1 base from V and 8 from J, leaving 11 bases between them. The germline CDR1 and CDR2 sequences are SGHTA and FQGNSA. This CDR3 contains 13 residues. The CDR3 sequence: CASSLVSMKGYTF. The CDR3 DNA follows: TGTGCCAGCAGCTTAGTTTCAATGAAGGGCTACACCTTC.

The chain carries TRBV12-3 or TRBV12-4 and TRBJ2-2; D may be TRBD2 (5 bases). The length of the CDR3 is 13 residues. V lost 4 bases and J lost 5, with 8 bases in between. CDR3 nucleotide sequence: TGTGCCAGCAGTTACGAGCGGACCGGGGAGCTGTTTTTT. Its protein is CASSYERTGELFF.